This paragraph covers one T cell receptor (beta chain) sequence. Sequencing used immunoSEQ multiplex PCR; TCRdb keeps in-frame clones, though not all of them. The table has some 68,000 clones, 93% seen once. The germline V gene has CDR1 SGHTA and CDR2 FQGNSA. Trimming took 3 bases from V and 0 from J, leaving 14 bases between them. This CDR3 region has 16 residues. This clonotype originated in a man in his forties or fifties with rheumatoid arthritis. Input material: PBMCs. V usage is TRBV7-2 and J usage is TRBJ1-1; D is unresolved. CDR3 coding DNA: TGTGCCAGCAGCTTCCGGGCCCCCCAAATGAACACTGAAGCTTTCTTT. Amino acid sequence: CASSFRAPQMNTEAFF. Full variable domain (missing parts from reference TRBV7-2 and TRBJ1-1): GAGVSQSPSNKVTEKGKDVELRCDPISGHTALYWYRQSLGQGLEFLIYFQGNSAPDKSGLPSDRFSAERTGGSVSTLTIQRTQQEDSAVYLCASSFRAPQMNTEAFFGQGTRLTVV.